The clone carrying this T cell receptor (beta chain) was counted many times. Its matching antigen is unknown. The data belong to a study of CD8 T cells in ankylosing spondylitis. Whole-study findings and limits: About 8 highly homologous variants made up a TCR beta motif that seemed to typify ankylosing spondylitis blood. Some motif variants were previously reported in reactive arthritis synovial fluid and blood.

V was trimmed by 3 bases and J by 8 bases, leaving 14 bases between them. The CDR3 loop spans 14 amino acids. Germline V gene sequence: CDR1 SEHNR, CDR2 FQNEAQ (reference sequence). The authors made TCR beta libraries by quantitative 5'-RACE with molecular barcodes. One entry per CDR3 protein, called by TCRdb with MiXCR from the 5' RACE reads. The sample has more than 250,000 distinct CDR3 sequences, approximately 10% seen once; the top ten hold 9.1%. The sequence derives from a female donor with ankylosing spondylitis or in good health (not recorded which). V gene TRBV7-9 combines with J gene TRBJ2-1; D is undetermined. Sequenced input: blood, either unsorted or a sorted T cell fraction (not recorded which). In DNA, the CDR3 is TGTGCCAGCAGCTTGGAAGGGCCGGGCGATGAGCAGTTCTTC. Residues: CASSLEGPGDEQFF.